The clone carrying this T cell receptor (beta chain) was seen a handful of times. The antigen remains unidentified. From germline, CDR1 is LGHNA and CDR2 YNFKEQ. The CDR3 runs 15 residues. V dropped 3 bases and J dropped 0 bases, with 9 bases sitting between them. Combining a sample-barcoded 5' primer with a J-beta primer mix, a second PCR ran for roughly 7 to 12 cycles. TCRdb itself ran the 5' RACE reads through MiXCR, one entry per CDR3 protein. The sample records more than 1.4 million distinct CDR3 sequences, 35% to 45% being singletons. These data originate in a study of blood T cells in healthy people across ages. The donors, aged 6 to 90, were healthy Caucasians from Russia. Whole-study results and caveats: A roughly linear fall in TCR beta diversity per million T cells was seen with increasing age.

The chain couples TRBV4-2 to TRBJ2-1; D not certain. The TCR sequence derives from a woman younger than 30 in good health. Sequenced input: blood. CDR3 in amino acids: CASSHIENSYNEQFF. DNA for the CDR3: TGTGCCAGCAGCCATATAGAGAACTCCTACAATGAGCAGTTCTTC.